A single sample is the source of the 6 T cell receptor beta chains below, sequenced in a study of blood T cell repertoires in COVID-19. TCRdb's copy holds only in-frame clones and misses some; the assay was immunoSEQ multiplex PCR. The table lists 120,000 to 150,000 clones, around 81% of them singletons. The source material was peripheral blood. All receptors derive from a man aged 55 to 69 with active or convalescent COVID-19.

V is TRBV3-1 (or the pseudogene TRBV3-2) and J is TRBJ1-4; maybe TRBD1 (5 bases). Deletions cut 1 base from V and 5 bases from J, with 5 bases between. The CDR3 spans 13 residues. Germline lookup yields CDR1 LGHDT and CDR2 YNNKEL (reference sequence). CDR3 coding DNA: TGTGCCAGCAGCCAAGCAGGGAATGAAAAACTGTTTTTT. It yields the protein CASSQAGNEKLFF.

V gene TRBV5-4 combines with J gene TRBJ2-7; TRBD2 might be the D (6 bases). The germline gives CDR1 SGHNT, CDR2 YYREEE (reference sequence). V was cut by 0 bases and J by 2 bases, with 9 bases left in between. The CDR3 has 14 residues. In DNA form, the CDR3 reads TGTGCCAGCAGCTTGGGTGGGAGGACCTACGAGCAGTACTTC. The encoded protein is CASSLGGRTYEQYF.

The CDR3: CASRPADRQETQYF. In DNA form, the CDR3 reads TGTGCCAGTAGACCGGCGGACAGACAAGAGACCCAGTACTTC. The chain is built from TRBV19 and TRBJ2-5; possibly TRBD1 for D (6 bases). The CDR3 is 14 residues long. The V end was cut by 6 bases, the J end by 2 bases, with 13 bases between. Looked up from germline, CDR1 is LNHDA and CDR2 is SQIVND (reference sequence).

The table lists this clone with a count of one. The V and J genes are TRBV18 and TRBJ2-7; D may be TRBD2 (6 bases). The CDR3 is 15 residues long. Looked up from germline, CDR1 is KGHSH and CDR2 is LQKENI. Trimming took off 3 bases at V and 2 bases at J, with 14 bases between the two ends. The CDR3 DNA reads TGTGCCAGCTCACCGGGGCTGGCGGGAACCTACGAGCAGTACTTC. Amino acids: CASSPGLAGTYEQYF.

The rearrangement links TRBV10-2 to TRBJ2-2, with D hard to call. V was shortened by 4 bases and J by 6 bases, with 12 bases between the two germline ends. The germline V gene has CDR1 WSHSY and CDR2 SAAADI. The CDR3 runs 14 residues. The CDR3 spells CASSGANTPGELFF. The CDR3 DNA reads TGCGCCAGCAGTGGGGCAAACACACCCGGGGAGCTGTTTTTT.

The rearrangement links TRBV28 to TRBJ1-3; D unclear. Looked up from germline, CDR1 is MDHEN and CDR2 is SYDVKM. The CDR3 has 15 residues. Trimming removed 7 bases at V and 0 bases at J, with 13 bases between. CDR3 protein: CASTGRPDSGNTIYF. In DNA form, the CDR3 reads TGTGCCAGCACTGGCAGGCCAGACTCTGGAAACACCATATATTTT.